What follows is one T cell receptor (beta chain) and its context. No alpha-beta pairing information exists for these sequences. Produced via immunoSEQ multiplex PCR; TCRdb's table is partial and in-frame only. The table lists about 88,000 clones, around 90% of them singletons. This entry belongs to a study of T cells in tuberculosis. Cells were sorted from thawed PBMC rested overnight and stained with GMM-loaded CD1B tetramer, viability dye and anti-CD3. C32 glucose monomycolate from Rhodococcus equi was loaded onto the CD1B tetramers. Before cryopreservation, the sorted PBMC lost their CD14-expressing monocytes. From each donor, some 100,000 tetramer-negative cells were sorted. With 4 bases clipped from V and 1 base from J, the junction kept 10 bases outside the gene matches. This CDR3 contains 17 residues. Germline V gene lookup returns CDR1 SGHRS and CDR2 YFSETQ.

The clonotype originates from an adult woman with latent tuberculosis. The chain joins TRBV5-1 to TRBJ2-2; 7 nucleotides match TRBD2. The material sequenced was CD1b-GMM tetramer-negative cells sorted from PBMCs. CDR3 DNA: TGCGCCAGCAGCCCCCTATCATCGGGGGGGAACACCGGGGAGCTGTTTTTT. Its translation: CASSPLSSGGNTGELFF.